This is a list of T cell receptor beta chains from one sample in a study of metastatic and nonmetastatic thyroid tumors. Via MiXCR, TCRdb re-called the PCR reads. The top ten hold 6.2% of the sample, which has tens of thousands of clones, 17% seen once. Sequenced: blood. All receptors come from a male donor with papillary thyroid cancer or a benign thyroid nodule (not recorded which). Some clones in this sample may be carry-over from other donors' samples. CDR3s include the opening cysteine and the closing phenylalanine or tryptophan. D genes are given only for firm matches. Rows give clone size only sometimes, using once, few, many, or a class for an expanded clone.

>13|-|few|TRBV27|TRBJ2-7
CASSDGGPYDQYF
TGTGCCAGCAGTGATGGAGGTCCCTACGATCAGTACTTC
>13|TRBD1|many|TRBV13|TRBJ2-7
CASSFGQAYEQYF
TGTGCCAGCAGCTTTGGACAGGCCTACGAGCAGTACTTC
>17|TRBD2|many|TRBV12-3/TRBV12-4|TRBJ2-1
CASSLSAAGGAYNEQFF
TGTGCCAGCAGTTTATCCGCGGCGGGGGGGGCTTACAATGAGCAGTTCTTC
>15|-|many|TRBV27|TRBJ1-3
CASSLLGGAGNTIYF
TGTGCCAGCAGTTTATTGGGGGGCGCTGGAAACACCATATATTTT
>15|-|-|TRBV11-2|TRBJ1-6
CASSLYGYPNSPLHF
TGTGCCAGCAGCTTATATGGCTACCCAAATTCACCCCTCCACTTT
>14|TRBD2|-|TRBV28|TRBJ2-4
CASSGLAGGNIQYF
TGTGCCAGCAGTGGACTAGCGGGAGGGAACATTCAGTACTTC
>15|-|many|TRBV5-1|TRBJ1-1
CASSLGITRESLSFF
TGCGCCAGCAGCTTGGGAATTACGAGAGAGAGTTTGTCTTTCTTT
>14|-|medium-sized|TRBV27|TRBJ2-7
CASSLTGVGYEQYF
TGTGCCAGCAGTTTAACGGGAGTGGGGTACGAGCAGTACTTC
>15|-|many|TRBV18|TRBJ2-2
CASSPASSEGGELFF
TGTGCCAGCTCACCTGCGTCTTCAGAGGGCGGGGAGCTGTTTTTT
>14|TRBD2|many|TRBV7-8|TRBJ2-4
CASSPGTSGNIQYF
TGTGCCAGCAGTCCCGGGACTAGCGGGAACATTCAGTACTTC